The 6 T cell receptor beta chains listed next were all sequenced from one sample in a study of beta chain features in type 1 diabetes. Expressed TCRB transcripts got sequenced, as all isolated RNA was reverse transcribed. Sequenced by immunoSEQ multiplex PCR; TCRdb stores in-frame clones only, minus some. The sample contains some 500,000 clones, about an eighth of which appear only once. What was sequenced was naive CD4+ T cells from blood. All receptors come from a woman between 18 and 29 years old in good health.

This clone was observed a handful of times. This chain uses TRBV4-1 with TRBJ2-2; possibly TRBD1 or TRBD2 for D (5 bases each). Germline V gene lookup returns CDR1 MGHRA and CDR2 YSYEKL. The CDR3 is made up of 15 amino acids. V lost 4 bases and J lost 1, with 10 bases in between. CDR3 protein: CASSPRDGNTGELFF. CDR3 DNA sequence: TGCGCCAGCAGCCCCCGGGACGGGAACACCGGGGAGCTGTTTTTT.

This clone was seen a handful of times. This chain uses TRBV20-1 with TRBJ1-4, with D possibly being TRBD1 (6 bases). Trimming took 4 bases from V and 13 from J, leaving 13 bases between them. This CDR3 contains 11 residues. The germline CDR1 and CDR2 sequences are DFQATT and SNEGSKA (reference sequence). The CDR3 here is CSAKLDRRLFF. DNA of the CDR3: TGCAGTGCTAAGCTAGACAGGAGACTGTTTTTT.

The CDR3 region has the DNA TGTGCCACCAGCTGGGACAGGAGAGAAAAACTGTTTTTT. This sequence encodes CATSWDRREKLFF. The chain is built from TRBV15 and TRBJ1-4; 8 nucleotides line up with TRBD1. V was pared by 5 bases and J by 8 bases, with 4 bases of the junction left unmatched. Germline V gives CDR1 LNHNV, CDR2 YYDKDF (reference sequence). The CDR3 length is 13 residues.

This clone was found a few times. The rearrangement joins TRBV18 to TRBJ2-7; D gene unclear. CDR1 KGHSH and CDR2 LQKENI come from the germline V gene. CDR3 length: 12 amino acids. Trimming took 5 bases from V and 3 from J, leaving 8 bases between them. CDR3 in amino acids: CASSISDYEQYV. Written as DNA, the CDR3 is TGTGCCAGCTCAATCAGTGACTACGAGCAGTACGTC.

The rearrangement joins TRBV7-2 to TRBJ2-4; no firm D call. The CDR3 contains 18 residues. Between the trimmed V and J ends, which lost 5 bases and 1 base, there was a span of 21 bases. CDR1 is SGHTA, CDR2 FQGNSA, per germline. In DNA, the CDR3 is TGTGCCAGCAGCCCCATCCAACAGTCAGGTTTCGCCAAAAACATTCAGTACTTC. Its translation is CASSPIQQSGFAKNIQYF.

Comments on this clone: The sample contains more than one DNA sequence encoding this CDR3. The chain combines TRBV5-1 with TRBJ2-3; no firm D call. Trimming pared 0 bases from V and 0 bases from J, leaving 5 bases between. This CDR3 has 14 residues. Germline-derived CDR1 and CDR2 are SGHRS and YFSETQ. This CDR3 is CASSLDWSTDTQYF. The CDR3 DNA reads TGCGCCAGCAGCTTGGACTGGAGCACAGATACGCAGTATTTT.